These T cell receptor beta chains were read from a single sample in a study of T cell responses to AZD1222 COVID-19 vaccine. The data were produced by immunoSEQ multiplex PCR, yet TCRdb's version contains in-frame clones alone and is incomplete. Counted here are roughly 76,000 clones, around nine tenths occurring once; the ten biggest clones make up around 9.9%. This material consisted of peripheral blood, taken on day 0 of AZD1222 vaccination. The receptors originated from an adult in good health. CDR3s include the opening cysteine and the closing phenylalanine or tryptophan. Fields, in order: D gene, V gene, J gene, clone size, CDR3 DNA, CDR3 protein. A D gene is named only where the DNA matches it firmly. Not every row has a clone size; where given, it reads once, few, many or a size class.

-,TRBV6-5,TRBJ2-3,-,TGTGCCAGCAGTTACGTGGATACGCAGTATTTT,CASSYVDTQYF
-,TRBV11-3,TRBJ1-1,-,TGTGCCAGCGCGGCAGGGCGTCAGACTGAAGCTTTCTTT,CASAAGRQTEAFF
-,TRBV23-1,TRBJ1-5,-,TGCGCCAGCAGTCAGCCGGGACGGAGTAGCAATCAGCCCCAGCATTTT,CASSQPGRSSNQPQHF
-,TRBV7-2,TRBJ1-2,once,TGTGCCAGCAGCCTAAGACAGGTCAACTATGGCTACACCTTC,CASSLRQVNYGYTF
-,TRBV3-1/TRBV3-2,TRBJ2-1,-,TGTGCCAGCAGCCAAGTAAGAGGGATTATTGTAAATGAGCAGTTCTTC,CASSQVRGIIVNEQFF
-,TRBV6-5,TRBJ2-7,-,TGTGCCAGCAGTTACGGGTACTTGTCCTACGAGCAGTACTTC,CASSYGYLSYEQYF
-,TRBV27,TRBJ1-1,-,TGTGCCAGCAGTTGGGGGGCAGGGTTGAACACTGAAGCTTTCTTT,CASSWGAGLNTEAFF
-,TRBV18,TRBJ1-5,-,TGTGCCAGCTCACCCGACAATCAGCCCCAGCATTTT,CASSPDNQPQHF
-,TRBV11-2,TRBJ2-1,-,TGTGCCAGCAGCTTAGTAATTTGGACAAAGCAGTTCTTC,CASSLVIWTKQFF
TRBD2,TRBV7-2,TRBJ2-1,-,TGTGCCAGCAGCTTGGTAGCGGGCCCCAGGGAGCAGTTCTTC,CASSLVAGPREQFF
-,TRBV28,TRBJ1-5,once,TGTGCCAGTACAGGGCAACAGCAGCCCCAGCATTTT,CASTGQQQPQHF
TRBD1,TRBV18,TRBJ2-5,once,TGTGCCAGCTCAGGACAGGCCCAAGAGACCCAGTACTTC,CASSGQAQETQYF
-,TRBV6-6,TRBJ2-1,-,TGTGCCAGCAGTTATGACTACAATGAGCAGTTCTTC,CASSYDYNEQFF
-,TRBV11-2,TRBJ2-2,few,TGTGCCAGCAGCCGAAGGTCCGCGAACACCGGGGAGCTGTTTTTT,CASSRRSANTGELFF
TRBD2,TRBV9,TRBJ2-5,-,TGTGCCTCCGGGGAGCGGGAGTTCGGGACCCAGTACTTC,CASGEREFGTQYF
-,TRBV2,TRBJ2-6,-,TGTGCCAGCAGTGACCCCCCAGGGGCCAACGTCCTGACTTTC,CASSDPPGANVLTF
-,TRBV28,TRBJ2-7,-,TGTGCCAGCCAAGACGGGACTCGGCGCGAGCAGTACTTC,CASQDGTRREQYF
-,TRBV6-5,TRBJ1-5,-,TGTGCCAGCGCCCAGGGTTTTACGAGTCAGCCCCAGCATTTT,CASAQGFTSQPQHF
-,TRBV3-1/TRBV3-2,TRBJ1-1,-,TGTGCCAGCAGCCAAGGGAGGCGGGGCACTGAAGCTTTCTTT,CASSQGRRGTEAFF
-,TRBV6-5,TRBJ1-4,-,TGTGCCAGCTTTAGGGATCAGGGAGAAAAACTGTTTTTT,CASFRDQGEKLFF
TRBD1,TRBV19,TRBJ2-3,-,TGTGCCAGTGGGGACAGGGGGACAGATACGCAGTATTTT,CASGDRGTDTQYF
TRBD1,TRBV28,TRBJ1-1,few,TGTGCCAGCAGCGCTCCGGGACAGGGGGGGAAAGCTTTCTTT,CASSAPGQGGKAFF
-,TRBV7-9,TRBJ1-3,-,TGTGCCAGCAGCCTAACGAGCTCTGGAAACACCATATATTTT,CASSLTSSGNTIYF
-,TRBV10-1,TRBJ2-3,-,TGCGCCAGCAGTGAAATCGGGAGCACAGATACGCAGTATTTT,CASSEIGSTDTQYF
-,TRBV12-3/TRBV12-4,TRBJ2-1,-,TGTGCCAGCAGTTTACTGGACAATGAGCAGTTCTTC,CASSLLDNEQFF
-,TRBV6-5,TRBJ1-6,few,TGTGCCAGCAGCCCGGACCGTATTAATTCACCCCTCCACTTT,CASSPDRINSPLHF
TRBD1,TRBV6-5,TRBJ1-4,once,TGTGCCAGCAGTAACAGGGGTGGGAATGAAAAACTGTTTTTT,CASSNRGGNEKLFF
-,TRBV18,TRBJ1-4,-,TGTGCCAGCTCACCTAGCGACGTGGGGGCCGGGGAAAAACTGTTTTTT,CASSPSDVGAGEKLFF
TRBD1,TRBV18,TRBJ1-2,-,TGTGCCAGCTCAATCGACAGGGTCGCGGGCTACACCTTC,CASSIDRVAGYTF
-,TRBV3-1/TRBV3-2,TRBJ2-2,-,TGTGCCAGCACCCCAGAGCAGCGGTCCGGGGAGCTGTTTTTT,CASTPEQRSGELFF
TRBD1,TRBV29-1,TRBJ1-2,once,TGCAGCGTTCAGGACAGGGGGTTCGGCTACACCTTC,CSVQDRGFGYTF
-,TRBV6-5,TRBJ2-7,-,TGTGCCAGCAGCCGACTTCAGGGCGGGCTGTACGAGCAGTACTTC,CASSRLQGGLYEQYF
-,TRBV10-2,TRBJ2-3,-,TGCGCCACCCGGCGGGGCATCAGTACAGATACGCAGTATTTT,CATRRGISTDTQYF
TRBD2,TRBV7-9,TRBJ2-7,-,TGTGCCAGCAGCTTAGCCCAGCGGGAGGGCCAATGGTCCTACGAGCAGTACTTC,CASSLAQREGQWSYEQYF
-,TRBV6-5,TRBJ2-1,-,TGTGCCAGCAGCTTTAGCTCCCAGCAGTTCTTC,CASSFSSQQFF